This T cell receptor (beta chain) was observed in a study of cytomegalovirus exposure and HLA in healthy donors. PCR primers comprised 60 Vbeta and 13 Jbeta primers. Assay used: immunoSEQ multiplex PCR; TCRdb lists only in-frame clones, some missing. The sample shows roughly 150,000 clones, roughly 67% of them seen only once. The CDR3 covers 15 residues. Germline assignment: CDR1 SGHTA and CDR2 FQGTGA. V shed 2 bases and J 3 bases; nucleotides not matched to a gene: 3. In its sample, this clone was seen once. The source material was PBMCs. This chain connects TRBV7-3 to TRBJ2-3; TRBD2 matches 9 bases. The receptor was derived from a woman aged 18 to 35 in good health and CMV-seropositive. The CDR3 sequence is CASSLGGGGTDTQYF. Here the CDR3 DNA reads TGTGCCAGCAGCTTAGGCGGGGGGGGGACAGATACGCAGTATTTT.